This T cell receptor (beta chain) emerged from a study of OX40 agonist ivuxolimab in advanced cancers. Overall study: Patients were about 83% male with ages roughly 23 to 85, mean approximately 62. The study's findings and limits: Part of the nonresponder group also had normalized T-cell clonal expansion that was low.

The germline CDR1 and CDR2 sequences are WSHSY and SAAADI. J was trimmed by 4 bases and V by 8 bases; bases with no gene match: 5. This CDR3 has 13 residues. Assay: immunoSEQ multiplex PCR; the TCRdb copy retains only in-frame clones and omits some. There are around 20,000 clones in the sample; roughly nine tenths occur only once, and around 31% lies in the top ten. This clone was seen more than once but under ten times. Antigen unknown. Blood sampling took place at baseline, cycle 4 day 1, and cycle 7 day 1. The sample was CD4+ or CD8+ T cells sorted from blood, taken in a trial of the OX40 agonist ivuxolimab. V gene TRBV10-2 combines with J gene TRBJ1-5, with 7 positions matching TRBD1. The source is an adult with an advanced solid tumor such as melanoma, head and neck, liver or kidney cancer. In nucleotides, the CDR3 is TGCGCCAGCTTCTCAGGGGGGAATCAGCCCCAGCATTTT. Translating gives CASFSGGNQPQHF.